Reported below is one TCR beta chain. The study ran its PCR with 60 Vbeta and 13 Jbeta primers. Some clones are missing from TCRdb's copy, which holds only in-frame ones; the method was immunoSEQ multiplex PCR. The sample includes 60,000 to 75,000 clones, about 70% seen only once; the top ten take 20% to 25%. This record comes from a study of cytomegalovirus exposure and HLA in healthy donors. Sequencing was done on a sample of PBMCs. The TCR comes from a woman aged 25 to 39 in good health and CMV-seropositive.

DNA for the CDR3: TGTGCCAGCAGCTTGGGGTCAGGGGCGAGCAATGAGCAGTTCTTC. As protein: CASSLGSGASNEQFF. J is TRBJ2-1 and V is TRBV7-2; TRBD1 might be the D (6 bases). CDR3 length: 15 amino acids. Germline lookup yields CDR1 SGHTA and CDR2 FQGNSA. With 3 bases removed from V and 6 bases from J, the gap between germline ends came to 15 bases. Drawing the rest from reference TRBV7-2 and TRBJ2-1, the complete variable domain is GAGVSQSPSNKVTEKGKDVELRCDPISGHTALYWYRQSLGQGLEFLIYFQGNSAPDKSGLPSDRFSAERTGGSVSTLTIQRTQQEDSAVYLCASSLGSGASNEQFFGPGTRLTVL.